The source of this TCR beta chain is a study of shared clonotypes between healthy human individuals (dated by TCRdb to the early 2020s). Broadly, across the study: A few men and two women, aged 18 to 49 years, made up the cohort. For each donor, CD4 naive and CD4 memory were each given three plates, CD8 naive was given two plates, and CD8 memory was given one plate. Blood TCR repertoires of a handful of healthy adults were deeply sequenced to estimate repertoire size and the extent of clonotype sharing between individuals. Different laboratories and diverse techniques were used to prepare libraries and sequence TCR repertoires, to increase sequencing depth and limit assay-specific biases. Leukapheresis yielded between about 0.9 and 10 billion PBMCs per donor.

The CDR3 spans 14 residues, from the cysteine through the phenylalanine. The retained sequence is limited to the CDR3, 42 bases, with the frame set at the first base. Cut back by 8 bases and 7 bases, the V and J ends lie 15 bases apart. The germline V gene supplies CDR1 SGHTA and CDR2 FQGNSA. Using the deep immunoSEQ assay, multiplex PCR amplified TCR CDR3 regions from genomic DNA. For each cell subset, the extracted genomic DNA was distributed evenly across all wells of several immunoSEQ 96-well plates, and each plate served as one replicate. For sorted subsets, each replicate PCR was loaded with roughly 200 ng genomic DNA, equivalent to 30,000 or so T cell genomes. Purified libraries were measured with a Qubit 3.0 fluorometer, size-checked on a Bioanalyzer 2100, and measured again with the KAPA Library Quantification kit. Every immunoSEQ 96-well plate was sequenced on a dedicated single-read 150-cycle Illumina NextSeq 550 flow cell. Per the original workflow: The immunoSEQ output contained only junctional sequences without quality scores, so filtering could not match that applied to full-length reads. To assign V/J genes and CDR3, sequences were annotated using PyIR, a Python wrapper for IgBLAST v1.9, with IMGT germline references. Reads were removed for weak V/J assignments (E-value above 1e-6), missing CDR3, stop codons, out-of-frame junctions, or ambiguous translated residues. A V3J clonotype was defined by an identical inferred V gene, J gene, and CDR3 amino acid sequence. To compute the percentage overlap between repertoires, the number of shared unique clonotypes was divided by the size of the smaller repertoire. Richness of each repertoire was evaluated using RTK rarefaction, the Chao1 estimator, and Recon v2.1 estimates of unobserved clonotypes. Generation probabilities for all TCRbeta clonotypes obtained by the gDNA method from several donors were computed using OLGA. The source is immuneACCESS, and TCRdb retained only in-frame sequences with V and J called. Part of the clones is not carried over; for the studies checked, unresolved V genes explain less than half of this, and the remainder is unexplained. That table supplies the V and J calls and clone size; D and trimming were determined from the DNA. For this sample the table gives millions of clones, of which 90% to 95% were detected only once. The ten largest make up 0.13% of the sample.

Donors were healthy HIV-negative adults with no recently reported acute infections or vaccinations. Every donor was a Caucasian adult residing in Nashville, Tennessee, USA. Magnetic negative selection was used to enrich CD4+ T cells, after which naive cells were positively selected on CD45RA and the negative fraction became the memory subset. Blood was collected by leukapheresis, and PBMCs were isolated by Ficoll-Histopaque density gradient centrifugation and then cryopreserved in liquid nitrogen vapor phase. Purity and quantity of every magnetically sorted T cell population were checked by analytical flow cytometry. Genomic DNA was isolated from every sorted fraction and measured by UV absorbance on a Nanodrop 2000c. About this clone: Its antigen is not yet known. No much larger clonotype is one base removed from it; base qualities were not supplied.

Overall study outcomes, separate from this receptor: Estimated clonotype richness was generally larger for naive than for memory subsets. Incomplete sequencing was indicated by rarefaction of sorted-subset datasets, despite the large sequencing depth. Sampling was restricted to blood, and TCR repertoires in tissue are likely to differ from TCR repertoires in blood. Because the study included a small number of donors, the genetic and exposure-history diversity represented was limited. Higher generation probabilities were observed for clonotypes shared by all four sorted-subset donors than for non-shared clonotypes. Based on pairwise subsampling, the degree of clonotype sharing among donors was expected to be affected by sequencing depth. About 5% of naive CD4, 3.5% of naive CD8, roughly 2.5% of memory CD4, and about 0.4% of memory CD8 clonotypes were shared across a few donors.

The sequence was obtained from a man younger than 35 in good health. The V and J segments used are TRBV7-2 and TRBJ1-6, with no reliable assignment of the D segment. The source material was naive CD4+ T cells sorted from blood. Interpreted using the paper, the cell subset or site label stands for: CD45RA+ positively selected. The CDR3 region: CASHPPGYNSPLHF. The DNA sequence is given as TGTGCCAGCCATCCCCCGGGGTACAATTCACCCCTCCACTTT.